A single sample is the source of the 21 T cell receptor beta chains below, sequenced in a study of cytomegalovirus exposure and HLA in healthy donors. Primers: 60 Vbeta forward and 13 Jbeta reverse. TCRdb's copy holds only in-frame clones and misses some; the assay was immunoSEQ multiplex PCR. The sample includes about 130,000 clones, 75% to 90% seen only once; the top ten take 8.9%. What was sequenced was PBMCs. These receptors were collected from a man between 25 and 39 years old in good health and CMV-seropositive.

This clone has only a few counts. V usage is TRBV12-5 and J usage is TRBJ1-1; D is uncertain. Trimming removed 2 bases from V and 5 bases from J, with 9 bases in between. Germline CDR1 LGHNT, CDR2 FRNRAP. The length of the CDR3 is 13 residues. Here the CDR3 DNA reads TGTGCTAGTGGTTTGACCCGAGGGACTGAAGCTTTCTTT. This codes for CASGLTRGTEAFF.

The chain carries TRBV7-9 and TRBJ1-1, with D perhaps matching TRBD1 (6 bases). The CDR3 spans 14 residues. CDR1 SEHNR and CDR2 FQNEAQ come from the germline V gene (reference sequence). Between the trimmed V and J ends, which lost 1 base and 1 base, there was a span of 7 bases. CDR3 bases: TGTGCCAGCAGCTTAGTACAGGGGAACACTGAAGCTTTCTTT. It specifies CASSLVQGNTEAFF. The full variable domain, with the rest looked up from reference TRBV7-9 and TRBJ1-1, is DTGVSQNPRHKITKRGQNVTFRCDPISEHNRLYWYRQTLGQGPEFLTYFQNEAQLEKSRLLSDRFSAERPKGSFSTLEIQRTEQGDSAMYLCASSLVQGNTEAFFGQGTRLTVV.

The chain recombines TRBV19 with TRBJ2-2; TRBD1 might be the D (6 bases). CDR1 LNHDA and CDR2 SQIVND come from the germline V gene (reference sequence). V lost 5 bases and J lost 3, with 10 bases in between. This CDR3 has 14 amino acids. Written as DNA, the CDR3 is TGTGCCAGTAGTTGGGGGCCGGACACCGGGGAGCTGTTTTTT. Protein: CASSWGPDTGELFF. The whole variable domain, filled in from reference TRBV19 and TRBJ2-2, reads DGGITQSPKYLFRKEGQNVTLSCEQNLNHDAMYWYRQDPGQGLRLIYYSQIVNDFQKGDIAEGYSVSREKKESFPLTVTSAQKNPTAFYLCASSWGPDTGELFFGEGSRLTVL.

In this sample, this clone turned up a few times. CDR3 protein: CASRETGENGYTF. CDR3 coding DNA: TGCGCCAGCAGAGAGACAGGGGAGAATGGCTACACCTTC. The chain recombines TRBV5-1 with TRBJ1-2; TRBD1 matches at 8 bases. The CDR3 totals 13 residues. CDR1 is SGHRS and CDR2 is YFSETQ in the germline V gene. V lost 5 bases to trimming and J lost 6 bases; unmatched junction nucleotides: 6. Filled out from reference TRBV5-1 and TRBJ1-2, the complete variable domain reads KAGVTQTPRYLIKTRGQQVTLSCSPISGHRSVSWYQQTPGQGLQFLFEYFSETQRNKGNFPGRFSGRQFSNSRSEMNVSTLELGDSALYLCASRETGENGYTFGSGTRLTVV.

The chain couples TRBV11-2 to TRBJ2-4; 7 bases match TRBD2. The CDR3 sequence is 15 residues long. Germline V gene data show CDR1 as SGHAT and CDR2 as FQNNGV. V shed 5 bases and J 5 bases; nucleotides not matched to a gene: 9. The CDR3 bases are TGTGCCAGCAGCCGGACTAGTTCCGGGGAAAACATTCAGTACTTC. This codes for CASSRTSSGENIQYF. Full variable domain (rest looked up from reference TRBV11-2 and TRBJ2-4): EAGVAQSPRYKIIEKRQSVAFWCNPISGHATLYWYQQILGQGPKLLIQFQNNGVVDDSQLPKDRFSAERLKGVDSTLKIQPAKLEDSAVYLCASSRTSSGENIQYFGAGTRLSVL.

V usage is TRBV7-2 and J usage is TRBJ2-4; D possibly corresponds to TRBD2 (5 bases). The length of the CDR3 is 17 residues. V was trimmed by 2 bases and J by 1 base, leaving 15 bases between them. Germline CDR1 SGHTA, CDR2 FQGNSA. CDR3 in amino acids: CASSLSQSRRAKNIQYF. CDR3 coding DNA: TGTGCCAGCAGCTTATCACAGTCGCGGAGGGCCAAAAACATTCAGTACTTC.

The chain couples TRBV14 to TRBJ1-2, with TRBD1 as a possible D gene (5 bases). The germline V gene encodes CDR1 SGHDN and CDR2 FVKESK. This CDR3 has 13 residues. The V and J ends lost 4 bases and 4 bases respectively, with 10 bases between them. The CDR3 DNA sequence: TGTGCCAGCAGCCCAACAGGCGCCTATGGCTACACCTTC. This gives the protein CASSPTGAYGYTF.

This clone has a single count. The chain links TRBV4-1 to TRBJ1-6; D is possibly TRBD1 (6 bases). The V gene's germline CDR1 is MGHRA and CDR2 YSYEKL. The V end lost 3 bases, the J end lost 6 bases, and 12 bases lay between the germline ends. This CDR3 has 15 residues. The CDR3 nucleotides are TGCGCCAGCAGCCACCAGGCAGGGGTTAATTCACCCCTCCACTTT. It yields the protein CASSHQAGVNSPLHF.

This sequence joins TRBV2 and TRBJ1-1, with TRBD1 identical over 7 bases. Germline V gene lookup returns CDR1 SNHLY and CDR2 FYNNEI. The V and J ends lost 8 bases and 7 bases, in that order; junction bases with no gene match: 7. CDR3 length: 12 residues. CDR3 amino acids: CASGRRGFEAFF. The CDR3 DNA is TGTGCCAGCGGTCGCAGGGGGTTTGAAGCTTTCTTT.

The chain employs TRBV25-1 and TRBJ2-7, with 8 nucleotides matching TRBD2. The germline gives CDR1 MGHDK, CDR2 SYGVNS. V shed 7 bases and J 2 bases; nucleotides not matched to a gene: 7. CDR3 size: 14 residues. CDR3 residues: CASTPGGEAYEQYF. CDR3 DNA sequence: TGTGCCAGCACACCCGGGGGGGAGGCCTACGAGCAGTACTTC.

On this clone itself: This same CDR3 is encoded by further DNA sequences in the sample. The V gene is TRBV5-1, the J gene TRBJ1-6, with 8 nucleotides matching TRBD1. CDR1 and CDR2 (germline): SGHRS, YFSETQ. The CDR3 sequence is 15 residues long. V gave up 0 bases and J gave up 7 bases; unmatched junction bases: 3. This CDR3 is CASSLAAGGNSPLHF. The CDR3 region has the DNA TGCGCCAGCAGCTTGGCGGCAGGGGGCAATTCACCCCTCCACTTT.

This clone was counted a single time. The chain combines TRBV5-5 with TRBJ1-5; TRBD1 might be the D (5 bases). Germline values: CDR1 SGHKS, CDR2 YYEKEE (reference sequence). This CDR3 has 14 amino acids. Trimming left V 3 bases short and J 5 bases short, with 12 bases between. DNA of the CDR3: TGTGCCAGCAGCTCAGCTCCAGGGTATCAGCCCCAGCATTTT. Residues: CASSSAPGYQPQHF.

The CDR3 DNA reads as TGTGCCAGTAGTACAAGCCGGGACAGGATTACCTACGAGCAGTACTTC. This translates into CASSTSRDRITYEQYF. The chain combines TRBV19 with TRBJ2-7; 8 nucleotides line up with TRBD1. The CDR3 runs 16 residues. The trim removed 4 bases at V and 2 bases at J, leaving 10 bases unmatched. CDR1 is LNHDA, CDR2 SQIVND, per germline (reference sequence).

V and J are TRBV19 and TRBJ1-5; TRBD1 might be the D (5 bases). The CDR3 has 16 amino acids. CDR1 LNHDA and CDR2 SQIVND come from the germline V gene (reference sequence). Deletions cut 1 base from V and 0 bases from J, with 10 bases between. CDR3 sequence: CASSIAQGGSNQPQHF. CDR3 in DNA: TGTGCCAGTAGTATAGCTCAGGGTGGTAGCAATCAGCCCCAGCATTTT. The whole variable domain, remainder taken from reference TRBV19 and TRBJ1-5, is DGGITQSPKYLFRKEGQNVTLSCEQNLNHDAMYWYRQDPGQGLRLIYYSQIVNDFQKGDIAEGYSVSREKKESFPLTVTSAQKNPTAFYLCASSIAQGGSNQPQHFGDGTRLSIL.

This sequence joins TRBV19 and TRBJ1-5; perhaps TRBD1 as D (6 bases). The germline V and J ends were trimmed by 3 bases and 0 bases, with 9 bases remaining between them. This CDR3 spans 15 amino acids. Germline assignment: CDR1 LNHDA and CDR2 SQIVND (reference sequence). The CDR3 region has the DNA TGTGCCAGTAGTATTATACAGGGTAGCAATCAGCCCCAGCATTTT. Translation: CASSIIQGSNQPQHF.

V is TRBV15 and J is TRBJ2-6, with D perhaps TRBD2 (5 bases). Germline CDR1 and CDR2: LNHNV and YYDKDF (reference sequence). The CDR3 extends over 15 amino acids. V was shortened by 3 bases and J by 2 bases, with 8 bases between the two germline ends. This CDR3 is CATSSRGPGANVLTF. For the CDR3, the DNA is TGTGCCACCAGCAGCCGGGGTCCTGGGGCCAACGTCCTGACTTTC.

V and J are TRBV6-5 and TRBJ2-5, with TRBD2 matching 8 bases. TRBJ2-7 matches the DNA end more closely, so the J call is doubtful. This CDR3 contains 16 residues. Germline V gene data show CDR1 as MNHEY and CDR2 as SVGAGI. CDR3 in amino acids: CASSYHPRRGGHEQYF. For the CDR3, the DNA is TGTGCCAGCAGTTACCACCCGAGACGGGGGGGCCACGAGCAGTACTTC.

This chain links TRBV9 with TRBJ1-2, with D unresolved. The CDR3 is 12 residues long. Germline V gene data show CDR1 as SGDLS and CDR2 as YYNGEE. The germline V and J ends were trimmed by 7 bases and 9 bases, with 16 bases remaining between them. CDR3 residues: CASGGRERSYTF. The CDR3 nucleotides read TGTGCCAGCGGAGGGCGGGAGCGGAGCTACACCTTC.

The rearrangement uses TRBV19 and TRBJ1-2, with 9 bases fitting TRBD1. J lost 2 bases, V lost 5 bases, and 6 bases had no gene match. Germline assignment: CDR1 LNHDA and CDR2 SQIVND (reference sequence). CDR3 length: 15 residues. CDR3: CASSQPGQGNYGYTF. In DNA form, the CDR3 reads TGTGCCAGTAGTCAACCGGGACAGGGCAACTATGGCTACACCTTC.

The genes are TRBV19 and TRBJ1-6; 7 nucleotides align to TRBD1. Germline CDR1 is LNHDA and CDR2 is SQIVND (reference sequence). The V and J ends lost 3 bases and 4 bases, in that order; junction bases with no gene match: 3. The CDR3 runs to 15 residues. The CDR3 coding sequence is TGTGCCAGTAGTATCGAGGGGGCGTATAATTCACCCCTCCACTTT. Translating it yields CASSIEGAYNSPLHF.

The rearrangement uses TRBV10-3 and TRBJ2-1, with D possibly being TRBD2 (6 bases). V lost 3 bases, J lost 5 bases, and 11 bases lay in between. Germline CDR1 ENHRY, CDR2 SYGVKD. The CDR3 has 14 residues. The CDR3 sequence is CAISEPGANNEQFF. In DNA form, the CDR3 reads TGTGCCATCAGTGAACCGGGAGCTAACAATGAGCAGTTCTTC.